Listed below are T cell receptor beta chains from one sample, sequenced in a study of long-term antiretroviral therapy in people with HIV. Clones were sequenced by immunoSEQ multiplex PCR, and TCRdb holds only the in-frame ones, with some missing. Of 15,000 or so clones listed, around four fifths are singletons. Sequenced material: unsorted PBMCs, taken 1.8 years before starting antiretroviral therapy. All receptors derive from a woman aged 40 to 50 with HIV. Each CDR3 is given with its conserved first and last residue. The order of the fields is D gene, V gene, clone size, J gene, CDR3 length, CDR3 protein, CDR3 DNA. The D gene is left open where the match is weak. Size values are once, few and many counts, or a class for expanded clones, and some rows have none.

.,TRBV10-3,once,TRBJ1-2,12,CAASGSWIGYTF,TGTGCCGCTAGTGGTAGTTGGATTGGCTACACCTTC
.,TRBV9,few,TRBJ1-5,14,CASSVGQSNQPQHF,TGTGCCAGCAGCGTAGGGCAGAGCAATCAGCCCCAGCATTTT
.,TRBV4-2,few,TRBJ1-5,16,CASSQDTRGYNQPQHF,TGTGCCAGCAGCCAAGATACGCGGGGGTACAATCAGCCCCAGCATTTT
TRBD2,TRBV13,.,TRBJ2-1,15,CASSLGRGGHNEQFF,TGTGCCAGCAGCTTAGGCCGGGGGGGCCACAATGAGCAGTTCTTC
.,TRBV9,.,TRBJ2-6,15,CASSVVSSGANVLTF,TGTGCCAGCAGCGTAGTAAGCTCCGGGGCCAACGTCCTGACTTTC
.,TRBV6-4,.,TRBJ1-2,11,CASGTGNGYTF,TGTGCCAGCGGCACAGGGAACGGCTACACCTTC
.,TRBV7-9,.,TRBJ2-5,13,CASSPGTGETQYF,TGTGCCAGCAGCCCTGGGACCGGAGAGACCCAGTACTTC
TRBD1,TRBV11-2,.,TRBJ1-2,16,CASSLEPGQGAHGYTF,TGTGCCAGCAGCTTAGAACCGGGACAGGGGGCGCATGGCTACACCTTC
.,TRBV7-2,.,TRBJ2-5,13,CASSLTQGETQYF,TGTGCCAGCAGCTTAACGCAGGGAGAGACCCAGTACTTC
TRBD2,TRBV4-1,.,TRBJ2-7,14,CASSQPGRSYEQYF,TGCGCCAGCAGCCAACCCGGGAGGTCCTACGAGCAGTACTTC
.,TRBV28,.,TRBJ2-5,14,CASKLGYSVETQYF,TGTGCCAGCAAGTTGGGGTATTCGGTGGAGACCCAGTACTTC
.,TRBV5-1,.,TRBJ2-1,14,CASSLGAQSNEQFF,TGCGCCAGCAGCTTGGGGGCCCAGAGCAATGAGCAGTTCTTC
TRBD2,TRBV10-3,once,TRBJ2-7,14,CAISEGTRAYEQYF,TGTGCCATCAGTGAGGGGACTAGGGCTTACGAGCAGTACTTC
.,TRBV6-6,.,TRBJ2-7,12,CASRDDVYEQYF,TGTGCCAGCAGGGACGACGTCTACGAGCAGTACTTC
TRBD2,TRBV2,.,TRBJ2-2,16,CASKGLAGPFTGELFF,TGTGCCAGCAAGGGACTAGCGGGGCCGTTCACCGGGGAGCTGTTTTTT
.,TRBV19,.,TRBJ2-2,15,CASSIEVRLPGELFF,TGTGCCAGTAGTATAGAGGTGCGGCTACCCGGGGAGCTGTTTTTT
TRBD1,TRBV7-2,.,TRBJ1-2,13,CASSPQGAYGYTF,TGTGCCAGCAGCCCACAGGGGGCTTATGGCTACACCTTC
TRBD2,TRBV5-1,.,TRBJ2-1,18,CASSLAFGGTSSYNEQFF,TGCGCCAGCAGCTTGGCGTTTGGCGGGACTAGCTCCTACAATGAGCAGTTCTTC
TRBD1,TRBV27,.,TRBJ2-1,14,CASSLTRDSNEQFF,TGTGCCAGCAGTTTAACCCGGGACAGCAATGAGCAGTTCTTC
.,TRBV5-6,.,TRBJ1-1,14,CASKKRGLNTEAFF,TGTGCCAGCAAAAAACGGGGTTTGAACACTGAAGCTTTCTTT